This T cell receptor beta chain was sequenced for a study of blood T cell repertoires in COVID-19. Turning to the study itself: The United States, Italy and Spain provided the acute and convalescent COVID-19 samples. From T cells, B-cell-depleted T cells, or PBMCs came the material, which was cDNA or gDNA.

Authors' analysis steps: Reference gene primer amplification in the assay estimated nucleated cell counts. Sequencing was performed with immunoSEQ multiplex PCR; in TCRdb, only in-frame clones are kept and a portion is missing. V, J and clone size derive from that table, while D and trimming were established from the DNA sequence. The sample records around 260,000 clones, 83% being singletons. The junction had 5 bases not matched to a gene; V was cut back by 1 base and J by 2 bases. The germline gives CDR1 SGHRS, CDR2 YFSETQ. CDR3 length: 16 residues. The source material was peripheral blood. The source is a man in his fifties or sixties who had recovered from COVID-19. The rearrangement links TRBV5-1 to TRBJ2-3, with 9 positions matching TRBD1. The CDR3 bases are TGCGCCAGCAGCTTGCTTGGGACAGGGCACACAGATACGCAGTATTTT. Its protein product is CASSLLGTGHTDTQYF.